This T cell receptor (beta chain) was captured in a study of T-cell memory formation after mild COVID-19. Whole-study results and caveats: The main location of contracting CD4+ clones was CM and EM, and that of contracting CD8+ clones was EMRA.

This clonotype has a handful of counts. Its antigen is not known. This CDR3 is 14 amino acids long. V lost 2 bases and J lost 7, with 14 bases in between. TCRdb called the 5' RACE reads again in MiXCR, with one record for every CDR3 protein. The sample has roughly 250,000 distinct CDR3 sequences; 16% are singletons. Sequencing was performed on PBMCs or a T cell subset sorted from them (not recorded which). This clonotype originated in a man between 18 and 29 years old who had mild COVID-19 (a few samples of this study predate the infection). Cell type and time point are not known. The chain couples TRBV12-3 or TRBV12-4 to TRBJ2-5; weak D call: TRBD2 (6 bases). The CDR3 loop is CASSLSAGSGTQYF. CDR3 bases: TGTGCCAGCAGTTTATCGGCGGGGAGCGGGACCCAGTACTTC.